The T cell receptor beta chain described here comes from a study of cytotoxic CD8 clonotypes in ibrutinib-treated CLL. Study background: For this cohort, patients were about a dozen relapsed/refractory and some 15 treatment-naive, while approximately 17 were IGHV unmutated.

This clone occurred a few times. The antigen is unknown. Clones were sequenced by immunoSEQ multiplex PCR, and TCRdb holds only the in-frame ones, with some missing. The sample lists 65,000 to 95,000 clones; 85% to 90% were seen once. Overall study results and limits: Public clonotypes, rarely seen, contracted or held steady on treatment. Pretreatment clonality was elevated relative to age-matched healthy donors and paralleled circulating CD8+ T-cell counts. Sampling schedules were unmatched across sustained-remission and progressing patients.

Trimming cost V 1 base and J 0 bases, with 15 bases left between them. The CDR3 is 17 residues long. The V gene's germline CDR1 is SGHTS and CDR2 YDEGEE. The chain recombines TRBV5-8 with TRBJ2-3, with a weak D call TRBD2 (7 bases). This material consisted of PBMCs, taken before ibrutinib treatment. This sequence was found in a human donor with chronic lymphocytic leukemia. This CDR3 reads CASSLSGGGASTDTQYF. The CDR3 bases are TGTGCCAGCAGCTTGTCCGGAGGGGGGGCAAGCACAGATACGCAGTATTTT.